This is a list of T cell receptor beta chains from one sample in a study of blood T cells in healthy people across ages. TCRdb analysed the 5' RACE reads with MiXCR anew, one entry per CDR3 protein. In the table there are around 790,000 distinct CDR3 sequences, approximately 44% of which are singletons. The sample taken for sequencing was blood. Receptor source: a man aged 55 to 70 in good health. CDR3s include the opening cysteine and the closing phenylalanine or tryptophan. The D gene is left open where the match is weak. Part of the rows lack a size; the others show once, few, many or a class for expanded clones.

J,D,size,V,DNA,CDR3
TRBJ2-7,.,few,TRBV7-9,TGTGCCAGCAGCCCGGACAGCCGACTCTCCTACGAGCAGTACTTC,CASSPDSRLSYEQYF
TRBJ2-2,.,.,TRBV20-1,TGCAGTGCGCTCGCATCAGGGAGCACCGGGGAGCTGTTTTTT,CSALASGSTGELFF
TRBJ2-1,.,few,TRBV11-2,TGTGCCAGCAGCCGGTTGCGTCAGCAGTTCTTC,CASSRLRQQFF
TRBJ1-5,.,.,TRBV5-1,TGCGCCAGCAGCTTGGAAACGGGGAGGCAGCCCCAGCATTTT,CASSLETGRQPQHF
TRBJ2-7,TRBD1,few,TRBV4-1,TGCGCCAGCAGCCAAGAAATCGACAGGGGGCAGTTTTCCTACGAGCAGTACTTC,CASSQEIDRGQFSYEQYF
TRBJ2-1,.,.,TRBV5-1,TGCGCCAGCAGCCCGCAAAACAATGAGCAGTTCTTC,CASSPQNNEQFF
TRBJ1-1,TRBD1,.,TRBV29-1,TGCAGCGTCGGACAGGGACTTAACACTGAAGCTTTCTTT,CSVGQGLNTEAFF
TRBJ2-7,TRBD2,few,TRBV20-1,TGCAGTGCCCAAGGGGCTAGCGGGGCCTACGAGCAGTACTTC,CSAQGASGAYEQYF
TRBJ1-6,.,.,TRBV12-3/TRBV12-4,TGTGCCAGCAGTAGGACCGGAGGATATTCACCCCCCCACTTT,CASSRTGGYSPPHF
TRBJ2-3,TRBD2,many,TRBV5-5,TGTGCCAGCAGCTCGCTATACGGGGGGGCAACAGATACGCAGTATTTT,CASSSLYGGATDTQYF
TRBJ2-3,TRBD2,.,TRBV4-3,TGCGCCAGCAGCCAAGGCCTAGCGGGGGGGACGAGCACAGATACGCAGTATTTT,CASSQGLAGGTSTDTQYF
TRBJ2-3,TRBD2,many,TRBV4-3,TGCGCCAGCAGCCAAGAAGTGCGGGGGAACACAGATACGCAGTATTTT,CASSQEVRGNTDTQYF
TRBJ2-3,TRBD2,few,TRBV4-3,TGCGCCAGCAGCGTAGCGGGGGATAGCACAGATACGCAGTATTTT,CASSVAGDSTDTQYF
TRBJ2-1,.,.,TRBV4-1,TGCGCCAGCAGCCAAGATCCCAGGGGAGATGAGCAGTTCTTC,CASSQDPRGDEQFF
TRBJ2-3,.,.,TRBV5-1,TGCGCCAGCAGCTCGGCTCCTAGTCGCACAGATACGCAGTATTTT,CASSSAPSRTDTQYF
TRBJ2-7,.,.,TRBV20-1,TGCAGTGCGACACAGATGCCTTACGAGCAGTACTTC,CSATQMPYEQYF
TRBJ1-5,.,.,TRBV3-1,TGTGCCAGCAGCCAGATGCAGGGTAATCAGCCCCAGCATTTT,CASSQMQGNQPQHF
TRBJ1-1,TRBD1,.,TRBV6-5,TGTGCCAGCTTCGGGACAGCAATAAACACTGAAGCTTTCTTT,CASFGTAINTEAFF
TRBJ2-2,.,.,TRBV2,TGTGCCAGCACCGGGCGAGCGTTCGGCGGGGAGCTGTTTTTT,CASTGRAFGGELFF
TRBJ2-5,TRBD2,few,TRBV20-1,TGCAGTGCTAGACTTCACCCCACGGATAGCGGGGGGGCCTTGGAGACCCAGTACTTC,CSARLHPTDSGGALETQYF
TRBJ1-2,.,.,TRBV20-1,TGCAGTGCTAGAAGGGGGGCCTATGGCTACACCTTC,CSARRGAYGYTF
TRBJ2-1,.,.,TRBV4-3,TGCGCCAGCAGCCAGGATCTTGGGGCTACCGGGGGCGAGGGTGAGCAGTTCTTC,CASSQDLGATGGEGEQFF
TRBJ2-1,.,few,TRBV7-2,TGTGCCAGCAGCTTAGTCGGCCACGGGCCCTACAATGAGCAGTTCTTC,CASSLVGHGPYNEQFF
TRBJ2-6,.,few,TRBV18,TGTGCCAGCTCACCGAATCACTCTGGGGCCAACGTCCTGACTTTC,CASSPNHSGANVLTF
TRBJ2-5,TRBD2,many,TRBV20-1,TGCAGTGCTGGAACTAGGGACTATTTAGGGACCCAGTACTTC,CSAGTRDYLGTQYF
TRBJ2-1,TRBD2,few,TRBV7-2,TGTGCCAGCAGCTTTTCGGGACTAGCGGGGTCCAATGAGCAGTTCTTC,CASSFSGLAGSNEQFF
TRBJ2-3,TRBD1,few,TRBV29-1,TGCAGCGCAGGGGGCCCCACAGATACGCAGTATTTT,CSAGGPTDTQYF
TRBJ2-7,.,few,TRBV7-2,TGTGCCAGCAGCTTTCGGCAGAGTACCTACGAGCAGTACTTC,CASSFRQSTYEQYF
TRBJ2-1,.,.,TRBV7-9,TGTGCCAGCAGCTTAGGGAGGGTCAATGAGCAGTTCTTC,CASSLGRVNEQFF
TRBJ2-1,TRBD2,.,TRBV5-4,TGTGCCAGCAGCTCCGGGACTACCACCTACAATGAGCAGTTCTTC,CASSSGTTTYNEQFF
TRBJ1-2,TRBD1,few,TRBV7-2,TGTGCCAGCAGCTCCCGGGACAGGGGGTTCTATGGCTACACCTTC,CASSSRDRGFYGYTF
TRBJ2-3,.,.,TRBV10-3,.,CAISSSGGTDTQYF
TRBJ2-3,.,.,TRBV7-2,TGTGCCGGCGGCTCCGGGACTCGGACAGATACGCAGTATTTT,CAGGSGTRTDTQYF
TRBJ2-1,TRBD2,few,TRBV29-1,TGCAGCGTTGGAACTAGCGGGATAAAGGGTGAGCAGTTCTTC,CSVGTSGIKGEQFF
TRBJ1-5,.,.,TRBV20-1,TGCAGTGCGGGGCCACAGAATCAGCCCCAGCATTTT,CSAGPQNQPQHF
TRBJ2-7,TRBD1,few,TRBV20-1,TGCAGTGCTCCGGCCACCTCACAGGGGCGCGAGCAGTACTTC,CSAPATSQGREQYF
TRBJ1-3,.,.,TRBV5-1,TGCGCCAGCACCCCCGAACCGGGGCGCGGAAACACCATATATTTT,CASTPEPGRGNTIYF
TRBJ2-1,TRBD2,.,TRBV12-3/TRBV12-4,TGTGCCAGCAGTTGGACTAGCGGTAACGATGAGCAGTTCTTC,CASSWTSGNDEQFF
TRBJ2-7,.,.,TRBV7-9,TGTGCCAGCAGCTTAGAAGGAGTAGGACTCTACGAGCAGTACTTC,CASSLEGVGLYEQYF
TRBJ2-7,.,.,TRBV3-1,TGTGCCAGCAGCCGGGATGGGAACGAGCAGTACTTC,CASSRDGNEQYF
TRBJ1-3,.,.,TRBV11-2,TGTGCCAGCAGGCTCGCGCCTGGAAACACCATATATTTT,CASRLAPGNTIYF
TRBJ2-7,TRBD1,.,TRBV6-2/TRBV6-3,TGTGCCAGCAGTTCGGGGACAGGGATCGCCCACGAGCAGTACTTC,CASSSGTGIAHEQYF
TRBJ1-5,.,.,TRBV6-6,TGTGCCAGCAGTTACCGGACAGCCACGGATCAGCCCCAGCATTTT,CASSYRTATDQPQHF
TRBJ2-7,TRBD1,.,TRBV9,TGTGCCAGCAGCGTCGGACAGGGTCTCGCCTACGAGCAGTACTTC,CASSVGQGLAYEQYF
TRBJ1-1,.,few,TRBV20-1,TGCAGTGCCCAGGACGGGAACACTGAAGCTTTCTTT,CSAQDGNTEAFF
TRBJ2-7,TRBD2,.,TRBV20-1,TGCAGTGCTGCGGGGGGGAGCTACTACGAGCAGTACTTC,CSAAGGSYYEQYF
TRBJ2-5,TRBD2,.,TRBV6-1,TGTGCCAGTTCCGGGACTAGCTTCTCGGAGACCCAGTACTTC,CASSGTSFSETQYF
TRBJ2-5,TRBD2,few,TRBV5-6,TGTGCCAGCAGCTCAACACGGGGGGGTATCTGGGAGACCCAGTACTTC,CASSSTRGGIWETQYF